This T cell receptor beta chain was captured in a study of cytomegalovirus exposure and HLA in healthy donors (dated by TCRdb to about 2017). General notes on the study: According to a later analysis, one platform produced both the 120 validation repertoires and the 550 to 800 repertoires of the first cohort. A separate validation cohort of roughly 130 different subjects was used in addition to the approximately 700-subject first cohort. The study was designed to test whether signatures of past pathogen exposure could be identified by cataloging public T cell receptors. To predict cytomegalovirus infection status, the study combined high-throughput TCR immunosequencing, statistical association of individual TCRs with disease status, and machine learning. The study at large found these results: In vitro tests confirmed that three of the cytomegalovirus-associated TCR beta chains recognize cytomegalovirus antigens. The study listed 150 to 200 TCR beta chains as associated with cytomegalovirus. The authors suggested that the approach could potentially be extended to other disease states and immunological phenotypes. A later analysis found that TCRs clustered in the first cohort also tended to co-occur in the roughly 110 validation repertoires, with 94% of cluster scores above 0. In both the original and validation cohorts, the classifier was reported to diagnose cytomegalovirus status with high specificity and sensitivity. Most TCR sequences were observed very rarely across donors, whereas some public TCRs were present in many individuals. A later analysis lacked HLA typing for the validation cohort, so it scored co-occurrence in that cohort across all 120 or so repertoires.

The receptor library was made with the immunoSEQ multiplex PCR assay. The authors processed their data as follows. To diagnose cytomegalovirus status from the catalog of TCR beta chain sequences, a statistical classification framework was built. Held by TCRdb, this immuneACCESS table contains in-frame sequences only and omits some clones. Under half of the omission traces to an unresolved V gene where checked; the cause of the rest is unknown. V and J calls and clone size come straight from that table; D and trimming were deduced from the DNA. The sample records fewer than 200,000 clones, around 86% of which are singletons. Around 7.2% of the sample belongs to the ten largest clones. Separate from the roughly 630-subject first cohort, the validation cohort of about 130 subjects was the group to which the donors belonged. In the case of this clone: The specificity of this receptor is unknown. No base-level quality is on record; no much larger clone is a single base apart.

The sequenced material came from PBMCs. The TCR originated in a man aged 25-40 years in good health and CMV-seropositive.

The nucleotides are TGTGCCTGGAGTGTATACAGTCAAAGCTCCTACGAGCAGTACTTC. Translated, it gives CAWSVYSQSSYEQYF. This sequence uses TRBV30 and TRBJ2-7, with the D gene too uncertain to name. The germline V gene (reference sequence) sets CDR1 to GTSNPN and CDR2 to SVGIG. The trim is 0 bases for V and 0 bases for J, with a gap of 12 bases between the germline ends. The CDR3 sequence holds 15 residues, the cysteine and phenylalanine included. CDR3 DNA only is kept here, 45 bases in frame from base 1.